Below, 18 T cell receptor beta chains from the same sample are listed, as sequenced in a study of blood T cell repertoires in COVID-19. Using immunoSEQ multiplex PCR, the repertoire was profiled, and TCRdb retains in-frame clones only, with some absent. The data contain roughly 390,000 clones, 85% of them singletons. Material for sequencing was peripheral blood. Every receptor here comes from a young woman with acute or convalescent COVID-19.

The CDR3 sequence is CASSLTIGVTYEQYF. CDR3 nucleotide sequence: TGTGCCAGCAGCTTGACAATAGGGGTGACTTACGAGCAGTACTTC. This sequence joins TRBV5-5 and TRBJ2-7; possible D gene TRBD1, 5 bases. The ends were cut back, 1 base at V and 4 bases at J, with 15 bases in the middle. The CDR3 consists of 15 residues. Germline CDR1 SGHKS, CDR2 YYEKEE (reference sequence).

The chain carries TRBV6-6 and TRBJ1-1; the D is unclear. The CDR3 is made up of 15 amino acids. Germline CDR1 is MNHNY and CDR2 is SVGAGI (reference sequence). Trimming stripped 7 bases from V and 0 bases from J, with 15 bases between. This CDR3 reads CASNLHPDLNTEAFF. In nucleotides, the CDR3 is TGTGCCAGCAATTTACATCCAGATTTGAACACTGAAGCTTTCTTT.

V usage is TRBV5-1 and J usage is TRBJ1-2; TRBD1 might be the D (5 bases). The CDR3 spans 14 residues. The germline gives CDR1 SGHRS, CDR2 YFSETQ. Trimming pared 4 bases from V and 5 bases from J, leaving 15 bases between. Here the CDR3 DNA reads TGCGCCAGCAGCGACCCGATGGGGGGATATGGCTACACCTTC. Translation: CASSDPMGGYGYTF.

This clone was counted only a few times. This CDR3 reads CASSPHGGGRESGNTIYF. The CDR3, as DNA: TGTGCCAGCAGTCCCCATGGTGGAGGGAGAGAGTCTGGAAACACCATATATTTT. The V and J genes are TRBV6-6 and TRBJ1-3, with D hard to call. Germline CDR1 is MNHNY and CDR2 is SVGAGI (reference sequence). Deletions cut 5 bases from V and 1 base from J, with 21 bases between. The CDR3 totals 18 residues.

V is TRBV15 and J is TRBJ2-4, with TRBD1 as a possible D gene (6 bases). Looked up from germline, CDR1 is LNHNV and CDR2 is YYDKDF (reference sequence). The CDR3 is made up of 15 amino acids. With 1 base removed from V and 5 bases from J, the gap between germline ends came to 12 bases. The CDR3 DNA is TGTGCCACCAGCAGAGTACAGGGATTGGAAAACATTCAGTACTTC. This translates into CATSRVQGLENIQYF.

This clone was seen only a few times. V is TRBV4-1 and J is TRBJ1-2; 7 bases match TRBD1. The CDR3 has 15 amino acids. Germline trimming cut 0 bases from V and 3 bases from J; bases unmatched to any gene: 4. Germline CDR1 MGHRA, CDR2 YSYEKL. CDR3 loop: CASSQDSGQHYGYTF. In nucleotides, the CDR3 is TGCGCCAGCAGCCAAGATTCGGGACAGCACTATGGCTACACCTTC.

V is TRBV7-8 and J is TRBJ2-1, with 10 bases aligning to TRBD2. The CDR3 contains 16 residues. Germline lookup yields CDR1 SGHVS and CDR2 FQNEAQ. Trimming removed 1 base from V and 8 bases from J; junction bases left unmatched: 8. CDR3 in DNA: TGTGCCAGCAGCTTAGTTGAAGCTAGCGGGGGACATGAGCAGTTCTTC. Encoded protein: CASSLVEASGGHEQFF.

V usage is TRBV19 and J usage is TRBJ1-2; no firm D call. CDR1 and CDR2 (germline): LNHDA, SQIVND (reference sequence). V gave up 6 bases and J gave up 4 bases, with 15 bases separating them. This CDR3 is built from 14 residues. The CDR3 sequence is CASSYGEGSYGYTF. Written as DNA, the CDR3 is TGTGCCAGTAGCTACGGGGAGGGAAGCTATGGCTACACCTTC.

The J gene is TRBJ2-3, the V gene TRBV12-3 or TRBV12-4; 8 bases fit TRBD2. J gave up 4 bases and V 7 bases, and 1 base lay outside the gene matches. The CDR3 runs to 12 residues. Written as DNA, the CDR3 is TGTGCCAGCAACGGGGGGGCAGATACGCAGTATTTT. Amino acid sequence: CASNGGADTQYF.

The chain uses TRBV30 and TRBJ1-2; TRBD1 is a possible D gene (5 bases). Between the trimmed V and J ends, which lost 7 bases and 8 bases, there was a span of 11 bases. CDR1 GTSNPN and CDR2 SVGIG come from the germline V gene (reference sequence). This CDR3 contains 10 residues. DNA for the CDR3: TGTGCCTCCAGGACAACGGGCTACACCTTC. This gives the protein CASRTTGYTF.

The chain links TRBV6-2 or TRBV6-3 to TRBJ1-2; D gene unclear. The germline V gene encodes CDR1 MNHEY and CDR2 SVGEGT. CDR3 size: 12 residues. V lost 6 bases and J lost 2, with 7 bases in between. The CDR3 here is CASSAGNYGYTF. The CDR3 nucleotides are TGTGCCAGCAGCGCAGGAAACTATGGCTACACCTTC.

CDR3 sequence reads: CASSQRRGENQPQHF. In DNA, the CDR3 is TGTGCCAGCAGCCAACGCCGGGGGGAGAATCAGCCCCAGCATTTT. V gene TRBV4-2 combines with J gene TRBJ1-5; possible D gene TRBD1, 5 bases. From germline, CDR1 is LGHNA and CDR2 YNFKEQ. Trimming pared 2 bases from V and 4 bases from J, leaving 12 bases between. The CDR3 spans 15 residues.

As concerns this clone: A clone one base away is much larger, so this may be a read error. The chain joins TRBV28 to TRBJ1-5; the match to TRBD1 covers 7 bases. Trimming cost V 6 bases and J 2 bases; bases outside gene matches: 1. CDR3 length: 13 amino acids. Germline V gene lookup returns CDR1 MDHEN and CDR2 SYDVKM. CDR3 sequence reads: CASSDRGNQPQHF. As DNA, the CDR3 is TGTGCCAGCAGCGACAGGGGCAATCAGCCCCAGCATTTT.

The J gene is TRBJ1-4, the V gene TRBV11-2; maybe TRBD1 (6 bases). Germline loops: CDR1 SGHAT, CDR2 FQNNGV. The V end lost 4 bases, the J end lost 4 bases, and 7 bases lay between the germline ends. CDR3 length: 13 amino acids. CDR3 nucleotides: TGTGCCAGCAGCTCAGGGGTTAATGAAAAACTGTTTTTT. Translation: CASSSGVNEKLFF.

The CDR3 reads CAWSRPGLTGSPLHF. The CDR3 region has the DNA TGTGCCTGGTCACGACCGGGACTAACGGGTTCACCCCTCCACTTT. The chain joins TRBV30 to TRBJ1-6; possibly TRBD1 for D (5 bases). The V and J ends lost 5 bases and 9 bases respectively, with 20 bases between them. The CDR3 is 15 amino acids. The germline V gene has CDR1 GTSNPN and CDR2 SVGIG (reference sequence).

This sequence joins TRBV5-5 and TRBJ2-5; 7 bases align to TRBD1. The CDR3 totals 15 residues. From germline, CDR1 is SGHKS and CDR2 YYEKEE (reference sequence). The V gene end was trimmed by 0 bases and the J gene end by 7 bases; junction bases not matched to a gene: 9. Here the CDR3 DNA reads TGTGCCAGCAGCTTGGTGACAGGGAGCTTCGGGACCCAGTACTTC. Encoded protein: CASSLVTGSFGTQYF. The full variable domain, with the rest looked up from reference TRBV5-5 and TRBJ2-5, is DAGVTQSPTHLIKTRGQQVTLRCSPISGHKSVSWYQQVLGQGPQFIFQYYEKEERGRGNFPDRFSARQFPNYSSELNVNALLLGDSALYLCASSLVTGSFGTQYFGPGTRLLVL.

This CDR3 is CASSHPTGTTTYEQYF. CDR3 DNA sequence: TGTGCCAGCAGCCATCCGACCGGGACTACTACCTACGAGCAGTACTTC. The chain links TRBV4-2 to TRBJ2-7; TRBD2 matches at 7 bases. The V and J ends lost 3 bases and 2 bases, in that order; junction bases with no gene match: 10. The CDR3 is 16 residues long. Looked up from germline, CDR1 is LGHNA and CDR2 is YNFKEQ.

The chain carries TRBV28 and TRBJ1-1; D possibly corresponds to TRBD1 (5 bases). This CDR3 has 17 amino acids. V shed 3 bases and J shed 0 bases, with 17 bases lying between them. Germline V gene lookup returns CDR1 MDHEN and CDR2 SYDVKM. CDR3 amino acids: CASSFGGDSFMNTEAFF. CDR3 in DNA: TGTGCCAGCAGTTTCGGGGGGGATTCCTTTATGAACACTGAAGCTTTCTTT.